These 7 T cell receptor beta chains originate from one sample sequenced in a study of PD-1 blockade in classical Hodgkin lymphoma. Time point reported: cycle 4 day 1 (C4D1), after less than seven weeks of nivolumab. Patients all relapsed after autologous stem cell transplantation, and there was variation in brentuximab vedotin exposure. Using immunoSEQ multiplex PCR, the repertoire was profiled, and TCRdb retains in-frame clones only, with some absent. The sample records roughly 90,000 clones, approximately 83% being singletons. Specimen: peripheral blood mononuclear cells (PBMCs), collected before the fourth cycle of nivolumab. The origin of the receptors is a human donor with classical Hodgkin lymphoma.

The table lists this clone with a few counts. The V gene is TRBV5-4, the J gene TRBJ2-7, with D unclear. V gave up 0 bases and J gave up 3 bases, with 1 base separating them. CDR3 length: 11 amino acids. Germline CDR1 reads SGHNT; CDR2 reads YYREEE (reference sequence). The CDR3 DNA is TGTGCCAGCAGCTTGGACTACGAGCAGTACTTC. It encodes CASSLDYEQYF.

V is TRBV7-9 and J is TRBJ2-1; 12 bases align to TRBD2. The CDR3 runs to 16 residues. The J segment lost 8 bases and the V segment lost 4 bases, leaving 9 bases of the junction unmatched. Germline lookup yields CDR1 SEHNR and CDR2 FQNEAQ (reference sequence). CDR3 sequence (DNA): TGTGCCAGCAGCTCGACTAGCGGGAGATTTGGCTATGAGCAGTTCTTC. This translates into CASSSTSGRFGYEQFF.

In its sample, this clone was seen a few times. V usage is TRBV9 and J usage is TRBJ2-3, with a weak D call TRBD1 (6 bases). Germline CDR1 and CDR2: SGDLS and YYNGEE. With 1 base removed from V and 4 bases from J, the gap between germline ends came to 10 bases. The CDR3 covers 14 residues. The CDR3 protein is CASSVRAGADTQYF. In DNA form, the CDR3 reads TGTGCCAGCAGCGTAAGGGCAGGGGCAGATACGCAGTATTTT.

The chain uses TRBV18 and TRBJ2-3; D uncertain. With 5 bases removed from V and 6 bases from J, the gap between germline ends came to 12 bases. This CDR3 has 13 residues. Germline V gene data show CDR1 as KGHSH and CDR2 as LQKENI. The CDR3 coding sequence is TGTGCCAGCTCATCCCCTCTCCGGGATACGCAGTATTTT. Its translation: CASSSPLRDTQYF.

This clone was counted a single time. The chain joins TRBV6-1 to TRBJ2-7; TRBD2 matches at 8 bases. V lost 6 bases and J lost 0; bases outside the gene matches: 4. Germline V lookup: CDR1 MNHNS, CDR2 SASEGT. The CDR3 covers 14 residues. The CDR3 DNA reads as TGTGCCAGCAGGGACCGGGGGGGCTCCTACGAGCAGTACTTC. Amino acid sequence: CASRDRGGSYEQYF.

V usage is TRBV2 and J usage is TRBJ2-1; a possible D gene is TRBD1 (6 bases). Germline assignment: CDR1 SNHLY and CDR2 FYNNEI. V lost 3 bases and J 0 bases, leaving 9 bases between the germline ends. The CDR3 is made up of 15 amino acids. In DNA form, the CDR3 reads TGTGCCAGCAGTGATTGGGACAACTCCTACAATGAGCAGTTCTTC. Protein: CASSDWDNSYNEQFF.

For the CDR3, the DNA is TGTGCCAGCAGCCAAACTACTAGCGGGCTGAACACCGGGGAGCTGTTTTTT. Protein sequence: CASSQTTSGLNTGELFF. V is TRBV4-2 and J is TRBJ2-2; 9 positions agree with TRBD2. V was pared by 2 bases and J by 1 base, with 5 bases of the junction left unmatched. Looked up from germline, CDR1 is LGHNA and CDR2 is YNFKEQ. The length of the CDR3 is 17 residues.